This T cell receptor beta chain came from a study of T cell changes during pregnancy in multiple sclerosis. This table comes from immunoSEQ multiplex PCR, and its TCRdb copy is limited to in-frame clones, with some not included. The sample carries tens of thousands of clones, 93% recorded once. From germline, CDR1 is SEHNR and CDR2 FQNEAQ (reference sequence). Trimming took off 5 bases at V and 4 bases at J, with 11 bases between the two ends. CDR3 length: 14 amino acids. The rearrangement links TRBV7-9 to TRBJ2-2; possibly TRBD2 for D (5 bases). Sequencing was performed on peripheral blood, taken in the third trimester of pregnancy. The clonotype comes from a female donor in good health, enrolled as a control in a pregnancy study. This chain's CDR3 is CASSDGGSTGELFF. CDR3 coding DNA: TGTGCCAGCAGCGACGGTGGGAGCACCGGGGAGCTGTTTTTT.